The 23 T cell receptor beta chains presented below share a single source sample, sequenced in a study of CD8 T cells in ankylosing spondylitis. Study-wide results and caveats: A TCR beta motif made of about eight highly homologous variants seemed typical of ankylosing spondylitis blood.

TCRdb itself ran the 5' RACE reads through MiXCR, one entry per CDR3 protein. Here the sample spans hundreds of thousands of distinct CDR3 sequences, roughly a quarter being singletons. What these receptors recognize is not known. The material sequenced was blood, either unsorted or a sorted T cell fraction (not recorded which). The receptors shown here come from a male donor with ankylosing spondylitis.

The chain recombines TRBV3-1 with TRBJ1-1; no clear D gene. The V and J ends lost 3 bases and 1 base respectively, with 9 bases between them. The V gene's germline CDR1 is LGHDT and CDR2 YNNKEL (reference sequence). This CDR3 comprises 14 residues. CDR3 loop: CASSHRESNTEAFF. Written as DNA, the CDR3 is TGTGCCAGCAGCCATCGGGAATCGAACACTGAAGCTTTCTTT.

The V call is TRBV18, the J call TRBJ2-5; D is unclear. There are 14 residues in the CDR3. V lost 0 bases and J 2 bases, leaving 7 bases between the germline ends. Germline V CDR1 and CDR2: KGHSH, LQKENI. The DNA of the CDR3 is TGTGCCAGCTCACCACCGAGTCAGCAAGAGACCCAGTACTTC. Residues: CASSPPSQQETQYF.

The V gene is TRBV20-1, the J gene TRBJ1-6; TRBD1 matches at 9 bases. J gave up 10 bases and V 2 bases, and 3 bases lay outside the gene matches. CDR1 is DFQATT and CDR2 is SNEGSKA in the germline V gene (reference sequence). The CDR3 consists of 13 residues. The CDR3 DNA reads as TGCAGTGCTAGATGGACAGGGGTCTCACCCCTCCACTTT. As protein: CSARWTGVSPLHF.

V gene TRBV28 combines with J gene TRBJ2-7; the match to TRBD1 covers 7 bases. Germline assignment: CDR1 MDHEN and CDR2 SYDVKM. The CDR3 is made up of 14 amino acids. With 3 bases clipped from V and 3 bases from J, the junction kept 5 bases outside the gene matches. CDR3 coding DNA: TGTGCCAGCAGTTTGAGACAGGGTCGCTACGAGCAGTACGTC. Its translation: CASSLRQGRYEQYV.

This clonotype has just a few counts. This chain joins TRBV7-2 and TRBJ1-4; possible D gene TRBD1, 5 bases. The CDR3 loop spans 14 amino acids. Germline V lookup: CDR1 SGHTA, CDR2 FQGNSA. V lost 5 bases and J lost 5, with 12 bases in between. This chain's CDR3 is CASSNRGGNEKLFF. The CDR3 nucleotides read TGTGCCAGCAGCAACCGTGGGGGAAATGAAAAACTGTTTTTT.

This clonotype was observed a few times. In DNA form, the CDR3 reads TGTGCCACCAGTGATCAATGGACAGGGGGAGAGACCCAGTACTTC. Its translation: CATSDQWTGGETQYF. J is TRBJ2-5 and V is TRBV24-1, with 10 bases that match TRBD1. Trimming at V came to 3 bases and at J to 4 bases, leaving 4 bases not matched to a gene. The germline V gene has CDR1 KGHDR and CDR2 SFDVKD. The CDR3 is 15 amino acids.

The chain uses TRBV20-1 and TRBJ2-1; 9 nucleotides match TRBD2. The CDR3 is made up of 15 amino acids. Trimming removed 2 bases from V and 7 bases from J; junction bases left unmatched: 9. Germline V gene lookup returns CDR1 DFQATT and CDR2 SNEGSKA (reference sequence). The CDR3 coding sequence is TGCAGTGCTAGAACTCGAGCGGGAGGTGGTAATGAGCAGTTCTTC. This encodes CSARTRAGGGNEQFF.

This clonotype has just a few counts. The chain recombines TRBV29-1 with TRBJ1-2; D gene uncertain. V was clipped by 8 bases and J by 4 bases, with 20 bases between them. The CDR3 consists of 14 residues. Germline CDR1 reads SQVTM; CDR2 reads ANQGSEA. Written as DNA, the CDR3 is TGCAGCTTCCTCCGCCGGGGAAAAGGCTATGGCTACACCTTC. It encodes CSFLRRGKGYGYTF.

This clonotype was observed a handful of times. This chain links TRBV28 with TRBJ2-3; D perhaps matches TRBD2 (5 bases). The germline V gene encodes CDR1 MDHEN and CDR2 SYDVKM. Trimming shortened V by 3 bases and J by 0 bases, and 13 bases separated the two germline ends. The length of the CDR3 is 16 residues. The CDR3 loop reads CASSFPSISSTDTQYF. CDR3 sequence (DNA): TGTGCCAGCAGTTTCCCTAGCATCTCTAGCACAGATACGCAGTATTTT.

The chain couples TRBV2 to TRBJ2-4; no clear D. CDR1 is SNHLY and CDR2 is FYNNEI in the germline V gene. V shed 7 bases and J shed 6 bases, with 22 bases lying between them. The CDR3 is 16 amino acids. CDR3 coding DNA: TGTGCCAGCAAAGGGTATGGGAATCCCTCGGGAAACATTCAGTACTTC. Protein sequence: CASKGYGNPSGNIQYF.

In its sample, this clonotype was seen a few times. J is TRBJ2-7 and V is TRBV29-1; unclear D gene. The CDR3 length is 13 residues. Germline lookup yields CDR1 SQVTM and CDR2 ANQGSEA. Trimming took 2 bases from V and 1 from J, leaving 9 bases between them. CDR3 residues: CSVEKLGSYEQYF. CDR3 in DNA: TGCAGCGTTGAAAAATTAGGTTCCTACGAGCAGTACTTC.

This clonotype was recorded a few times. This chain links TRBV11-2 with TRBJ2-7; a weak D match, TRBD2 (6 bases). This CDR3 is 13 amino acids long. The V and J ends lost 5 bases and 12 bases respectively, with 20 bases between them. The V gene's germline CDR1 is SGHAT and CDR2 FQNNGV. The CDR3 here is CASSPSLGGVVYV. CDR3 sequence (DNA): TGTGCCAGCAGCCCATCCCTCGGCGGGGTGGTGTACGTC.

This clonotype was found a few times. The chain couples TRBV12-3 or TRBV12-4 to TRBJ2-7, with TRBD1 identical over 9 bases. The CDR3 is 15 residues long. Trimming at V came to 5 bases and at J to 2 bases, leaving 7 bases not matched to a gene. Here the CDR3 reads CASSRDTGGTYEQYF. Here the CDR3 DNA reads TGTGCCAGCAGTCGGGACACAGGGGGCACCTACGAGCAGTACTTC.

This chain uses TRBV20-1 with TRBJ2-1; 13 bases line up with TRBD2. The CDR3 runs to 14 residues. J lost 8 bases, V lost 6 bases, and 7 bases had no gene match. Germline V gene sequence: CDR1 DFQATT, CDR2 SNEGSKA (reference sequence). CDR3 nucleotides: TGCAGTGCCTCCGGGACTAGCGGGACATATGAGCAGTTCTTC. This translates into CSASGTSGTYEQFF.

This clonotype was counted at least ten times. The chain couples TRBV12-3 or TRBV12-4 to TRBJ1-5; 8 bases line up with TRBD1. Trimming cost V 6 bases and J 4 bases; bases outside gene matches: 5. This CDR3 contains 14 residues. The DNA for the CDR3 is TGTGCCAGCAGCACCGGGACAGGAAATCAGCCCCAGCATTTT. Translation gives CASSTGTGNQPQHF.

This clonotype was recorded only once. The V and J genes are TRBV20-1 and TRBJ1-2, with D perhaps matching TRBD1 (6 bases). CDR3 size: 14 residues. V lost 0 bases and J lost 6, with 14 bases in between. Germline assignment: CDR1 DFQATT and CDR2 SNEGSKA (reference sequence). CDR3 nucleotide sequence: TGCAGTGCTAGAGATCAGGGGCTGAGGCATGGCTACACCTTC. Translation gives CSARDQGLRHGYTF.

The chain has TRBV12-3 or TRBV12-4 and TRBJ2-2; unclear D gene. With 6 bases removed from V and 0 bases from J, the gap between germline ends came to 11 bases. This CDR3 is 15 amino acids long. CDR3 sequence: CASSPSRTNTGELFF. CDR3 DNA sequence: TGTGCCAGCAGCCCCTCGCGGACGAACACCGGGGAGCTGTTTTTT.

This clonotype was seen just once. The chain couples TRBV5-5 to TRBJ1-5; the D is unclear. The CDR3 spans 15 residues. The germline CDR1 and CDR2 sequences are SGHKS and YYEKEE (reference sequence). The V end was cut by 1 base, the J end by 6 bases, with 14 bases between. The CDR3 loop reads CASSLYTVVVQPQHF. For the CDR3, the DNA is TGTGCCAGCAGCTTGTATACAGTAGTGGTTCAGCCCCAGCATTTT.

The gene calls are TRBV29-1 and TRBJ2-3, with 9 bases identical to TRBD2. With 7 bases clipped from V and 3 bases from J, the junction kept 8 bases outside the gene matches. Germline V gene lookup returns CDR1 SQVTM and CDR2 ANQGSEA. There are 14 residues in the CDR3. The DNA for the CDR3 is TGCAGCGGTACCGCGGGAGGGTCGACAGATACGCAGTATTTT. Its translation: CSGTAGGSTDTQYF.

This chain connects TRBV4-2 to TRBJ2-3, with a tentative D call TRBD1 (5 bases). CDR3 length: 14 residues. V lost 6 bases, J lost 5 bases, and 15 bases lay in between. Germline CDR1 and CDR2: LGHNA and YNFKEQ. The CDR3 sequence: CASSFNGAEDTQYF. The CDR3 nucleotides are TGTGCCAGCAGTTTCAATGGGGCAGAAGATACGCAGTATTTT.

This chain joins TRBV5-1 and TRBJ2-1; D possibly corresponds to TRBD1 (6 bases). Trimming shortened V by 6 bases and J by 2 bases, and 15 bases separated the two germline ends. The CDR3 is 15 amino acids. Germline assignment: CDR1 SGHRS and CDR2 YFSETQ. The CDR3 region has the DNA TGCGCCAGCACGCGACCAGGGGTCCCCTACAATGAGCAGTTCTTC. This encodes CASTRPGVPYNEQFF.

The gene calls are TRBV24-1 and TRBJ1-2; TRBD1 might be the D (5 bases). The germline gives CDR1 KGHDR, CDR2 SFDVKD. The CDR3 has 13 amino acids. The V gene lost 6 bases and the J gene lost 2 bases, with 9 bases spanning the gap. The CDR3 protein is CATSREGNYGYTF. The CDR3 DNA is TGTGCCACCAGTCGGGAGGGGAACTATGGCTACACCTTC.

This clonotype was seen repeatedly, ten times or more. V gene TRBV29-1 combines with J gene TRBJ2-4, with D uncertain. The CDR3 is 12 amino acids. V was cut by 6 bases and J by 8 bases, with 14 bases left in between. Germline V gives CDR1 SQVTM, CDR2 ANQGSEA. DNA for the CDR3: TGCAGCGTAGCATTTCGGGTAGACATTCAGTACTTC. It yields the protein CSVAFRVDIQYF.